Described below is a single T cell receptor beta chain sequence and its context. Its specificity is not known. The V gene's germline CDR1 is KGHDR and CDR2 SFDVKD. CDR3 length equals 16 residues. J gave up 5 bases and V 7 bases, and 11 bases lay outside the gene matches. Produced via immunoSEQ multiplex PCR; TCRdb's table is partial and in-frame only. This table holds some 43,000 clones, 82% found once. These data belong to a study of CD4 T cells in relation to SARS-CoV-2 and coronaviruses. General study points: Each donor contributed either pre-pandemic or post-infection samples, not both.

V is TRBV24-1 and J is TRBJ2-1, with 9 positions matching TRBD1. The sample consisted of naive CD4+ T cells from PBMCs, cultured in vitro. Documented subset: naive CD4+ T cells isolated by negative enrichment. The source of this sequence is an adult with COVID-19. CDR3 sequence: CATSPRTGARNNEQFF. The CDR3 region has the DNA TGTGCCACCAGCCCACGGACAGGGGCACGGAACAATGAGCAGTTCTTC.